The 8 T cell receptor beta chains below all came from one sample that was sequenced in a study of PD-1 blockade in classical Hodgkin lymphoma. The assay was immunoSEQ multiplex PCR, and TCRdb's table has in-frame clones only and misses some. Of roughly 100,000 clones listed, about nine tenths are singletons. The time point was: cycle 4 day 1 (C4D1), after about 6 weeks of nivolumab. There was relapse after autologous stem cell transplantation in every patient, and there was variation in brentuximab vedotin exposure. The sample in question was peripheral blood mononuclear cells (PBMCs), obtained before the fourth cycle of nivolumab. The receptors shown here come from a human donor with classical Hodgkin lymphoma.

V and J are TRBV7-9 and TRBJ1-5; no clear D. The CDR3 consists of 12 residues. Trimming removed 1 base from V and 9 bases from J, with 7 bases in between. Germline assignment: CDR1 SEHNR and CDR2 FQNEAQ (reference sequence). The CDR3: CASSLERGPQHF. The CDR3 DNA reads TGTGCCAGCAGCTTAGAACGGGGGCCCCAGCATTTT.

The rearrangement uses TRBV7-2 and TRBJ2-7; TRBD2 matches at 7 bases. CDR1 and CDR2 (germline): SGHTA, FQGNSA. With 5 bases clipped from V and 4 bases from J, the junction kept 8 bases outside the gene matches. The CDR3 is 14 residues long. DNA for the CDR3: TGTGCCAGCAGCCCTGAGGGAGGGCCATACGAGCAGTACTTC. The encoded protein is CASSPEGGPYEQYF.

J is TRBJ1-1 and V is TRBV5-1; the D gene is possibly TRBD1 (6 bases). There are 18 residues in the CDR3. V shed 4 bases and J shed 1 base, with 23 bases lying between them. The germline CDR1 and CDR2 sequences are SGHRS and YFSETQ. This chain's CDR3 is CASSRTSPGGRTNTEAFF. The CDR3 coding sequence is TGCGCCAGCAGCCGTACCTCCCCGGGGGGGCGGACGAACACTGAAGCTTTCTTT.

The chain links TRBV11-2 to TRBJ1-4, with D possibly matching TRBD1 (5 bases). CDR3 length: 15 amino acids. Trimming stripped 5 bases from V and 5 bases from J, with 15 bases between. Germline loops: CDR1 SGHAT, CDR2 FQNNGV. The CDR3: CASSSDGHRNEKLFF. The CDR3 DNA reads as TGTGCCAGCAGCAGCGACGGACATCGGAATGAAAAACTGTTTTTT. Filled out from reference TRBV11-2 and TRBJ1-4, the complete variable domain reads EAGVAQSPRYKIIEKRQSVAFWCNPISGHATLYWYQQILGQGPKLLIQFQNNGVVDDSQLPKDRFSAERLKGVDSTLKIQPAKLEDSAVYLCASSSDGHRNEKLFFGSGTQLSVL.

The chain carries TRBV28 and TRBJ1-5, with 7 positions matching TRBD1. CDR3 length equals 14 residues. With 4 bases clipped from V and 7 bases from J, the junction kept 7 bases outside the gene matches. Germline V gives CDR1 MDHEN, CDR2 SYDVKM. CDR3 bases: TGTGCCAGCAGTTACCGGACAGGCGGGCAGCCCCAGCATTTT. It encodes CASSYRTGGQPQHF.

This sequence joins TRBV14 and TRBJ2-2, with D possibly TRBD1 on 5 matching bases. This CDR3 is built from 15 residues. From germline, CDR1 is SGHDN and CDR2 FVKESK. The V and J ends lost 1 base and 4 bases respectively, with 10 bases between them. The DNA of the CDR3 is TGTGCCAGCAGCCAAGCCAGGGCTGGCACCGGGGAGCTGTTTTTT. Translating it yields CASSQARAGTGELFF.

This chain uses TRBV6-1 with TRBJ2-7; D possibly corresponds to TRBD1 (5 bases). There are 13 residues in the CDR3. Germline assignment: CDR1 MNHNS and CDR2 SASEGT. The V and J ends lost 9 bases and 1 base respectively, with 13 bases between them. As DNA, the CDR3 is TGTGCCAGGTCCGCAGGGCCTTCCTACGAGCAGTACTTC. Protein product: CARSAGPSYEQYF.

A few counts support this clone. The gene calls are TRBV2 and TRBJ2-7; D unresolved. Germline V gene lookup returns CDR1 SNHLY and CDR2 FYNNEI. The CDR3 consists of 13 residues. Trimming stripped 6 bases from V and 8 bases from J, with 17 bases between. The CDR3 loop reads CASRDLSAKKQYF. CDR3 in DNA: TGTGCCAGCAGGGATCTTTCTGCCAAGAAGCAGTACTTC.